This TCR beta chain was sequenced during a study of T-cell reconstitution after alpha-beta-depleted transplantation in children. CDR1 SGHRS and CDR2 YFSETQ come from the germline V gene. CDR3 size: 13 residues. The V end lost 1 base, the J end lost 9 bases, and 10 bases lay between the germline ends. This clonotype was seen many times. No antigen is known for it. Study-wide findings and caveats: Counts and diversity of T cells one year after transplant came mostly from newly produced T cells. Several hundred rapidly expanded clones from non-depleted graft cells reportedly supplied alpha-beta T cells about two months post-transplant.

It was with unique molecular identifiers that the TCRbeta library was prepared. From the PCR reads, TCRdb called clonotypes with MiXCR, one entry per CDR3 protein. Found here are around 270,000 distinct CDR3 sequences, less than 9.5% of them singletons; the top ten hold approximately 9%. The clonotype originates from a female patient aged 2-9 years who had a stem cell transplant for Fanconi anemia, so the T cells may come from the graft donor. The sample consisted of peripheral blood, taken 360 days after TCRalphabeta/CD19-depleted stem cell transplant. The genes are TRBV5-1 and TRBJ2-2; D is unresolved. The CDR3 DNA reads TGCGCCAGCAGCTTGATACCCAATCGGGAGCTGTTTTTT. Its translation: CASSLIPNRELFF.